This T cell receptor beta chain was found in a study of beta chain features in type 1 diabetes. CDR3 length: 14 amino acids. Germline V gene lookup returns CDR1 MGHRA and CDR2 YSYEKL. Trimming shortened V by 0 bases and J by 9 bases, and 12 bases separated the two germline ends. Expressed TCRB transcripts were sequenced because the entire RNA isolate underwent reverse transcription. Profiled with immunoSEQ multiplex PCR; TCRdb holds only in-frame clones, not every one. The sample shows 250,000 to 300,000 clones, 8% of them seen only once. This clone appeared a few times. Sequenced input: central memory CD4+ T cells from blood. The rearrangement joins TRBV4-1 to TRBJ2-4; D possibly corresponds to TRBD2 (5 bases). The clonotype was recovered from a woman aged 18-29 years in good health. The CDR3 nucleotides are TGCGCCAGCAGCCAAGAACCCTCCCGGGGCATTCAGTACTTC. It encodes CASSQEPSRGIQYF.